One and the same sample provided the 29 T cell receptor beta chains below, sequenced in a study of shared clonotypes between healthy human individuals. TCRdb's copy holds only in-frame clones and misses some; the assay was immunoSEQ multiplex PCR. The table shows about 1 million clones, with 75% to 85% occurring only once. The sample taken for sequencing was memory CD4+ T cells from PBMCs. Stated subset: CD45RA-negative fraction. The origin of the receptors is a man aged 18 to 35 in good health. Some clones in this sample may be carry-over from other donors' samples.

This clone was detected only once. V gene TRBV2 combines with J gene TRBJ1-4; no reliable D call. V was trimmed by 3 bases and J by 3 bases, leaving 11 bases between them. Germline V gene lookup returns CDR1 SNHLY and CDR2 FYNNEI. The CDR3 spans 15 residues. In nucleotides, the CDR3 is TGTGCCAGCAGTGACGGCGGCTTCTCTAATGAAAAACTGTTTTTT. This encodes CASSDGGFSNEKLFF.

The chain has TRBV28 and TRBJ1-3; a weak D match, TRBD1 (6 bases). This CDR3 comprises 14 residues. Germline V gene sequence: CDR1 MDHEN, CDR2 SYDVKM. The V gene lost 5 bases and the J gene lost 4 bases, with 12 bases spanning the gap. The DNA for the CDR3 is TGTGCCAGCAGTATAACAGGGTCGGGAAACACCATATATTTT. It yields the protein CASSITGSGNTIYF.

The chain combines TRBV11-2 with TRBJ1-1; possible D gene TRBD1, 5 bases. CDR1 is SGHAT and CDR2 is FQNNGV in the germline V gene. V shed 4 bases and J shed 5 bases, with 14 bases lying between them. The CDR3 is 14 amino acids. The CDR3: CASSYLGEGTEAFF. CDR3 nucleotide sequence: TGTGCCAGCAGCTATTTAGGGGAGGGAACTGAAGCTTTCTTT. Together with reference TRBV11-2 and TRBJ1-1, the CDR3 gives the full variable domain: EAGVAQSPRYKIIEKRQSVAFWCNPISGHATLYWYQQILGQGPKLLIQFQNNGVVDDSQLPKDRFSAERLKGVDSTLKIQPAKLEDSAVYLCASSYLGEGTEAFFGQGTRLTVV.

The chain employs TRBV7-6 and TRBJ2-5; TRBD1 aligns across 7 bases. The J segment lost 5 bases and the V segment lost 2 bases, leaving 5 bases of the junction unmatched. The CDR3 spans 14 residues. CDR1 SGHVS and CDR2 FNYEAQ come from the germline V gene. CDR3 amino acids: CASSLIDRAETQYF. CDR3 sequence (DNA): TGTGCCAGCAGCTTAATCGACAGGGCGGAGACCCAGTACTTC.

The CDR3 is CASNPGGKAEAFF. CDR3 sequence (DNA): TGTGCCAGCAATCCCGGGGGGAAGGCTGAAGCTTTCTTT. The chain joins TRBV28 to TRBJ1-1; D may be TRBD1 (5 bases). This CDR3 is built from 13 residues. Looked up from germline, CDR1 is MDHEN and CDR2 is SYDVKM. With 7 bases removed from V and 6 bases from J, the gap between germline ends came to 15 bases.

The chain combines TRBV28 with TRBJ1-5, with 8 bases aligning to TRBD1. Germline assignment: CDR1 MDHEN and CDR2 SYDVKM. J was trimmed by 7 bases and V by 5 bases; bases with no gene match: 7. The CDR3 contains 14 residues. CDR3 residues: CASSAQGAAQPQHF. The CDR3 nucleotides are TGTGCCAGCAGTGCTCAGGGGGCCGCCCAGCCCCAGCATTTT.

The chain couples TRBV30 to TRBJ2-1; TRBD2 matches at 12 bases. J was trimmed by 8 bases and V by 8 bases; bases with no gene match: 10. Germline lookup yields CDR1 GTSNPN and CDR2 SVGIG (reference sequence). The CDR3 is 14 amino acids. CDR3: CATTRLAGEDEQFF. The CDR3 region has the DNA TGTGCCACCACCCGACTAGCGGGAGAAGATGAGCAGTTCTTC. Looking up the rest from reference TRBV30 and TRBJ2-1 gives the full variable domain: SQTIHQWPATLVQPVGSPLSLECTVEGTSNPNLYWYRQAAGRGLQLLFYSVGIGQISSEVPQNLSASRPQDRQFILSSKKLLLSDSGFYLCATTRLAGEDEQFFGPGTRLTVL.

The genes are TRBV2 and TRBJ1-1; D not resolved. Germline CDR1 SNHLY, CDR2 FYNNEI. The CDR3 loop spans 12 amino acids. Trimming took off 7 bases at V and 4 bases at J, with 10 bases between the two ends. CDR3 region: CASKPKGTEAFF. For the CDR3, the DNA is TGTGCCAGCAAGCCAAAGGGCACTGAAGCTTTCTTT.

CDR3: CASTEHSPWTSNQPQHF. For the CDR3, the DNA is TGTGCCAGTACCGAACACTCTCCCTGGACAAGCAATCAGCCCCAGCATTTT. The chain carries TRBV19 and TRBJ1-5; tentative D call: TRBD1 (5 bases). CDR1 is LNHDA and CDR2 is SQIVND in the germline V gene (reference sequence). This CDR3 comprises 17 residues. Trimming removed 7 bases from V and 1 base from J, with 20 bases in between.

The rearrangement uses TRBV5-6 and TRBJ1-2; 7 bases match TRBD1. The CDR3 consists of 16 residues. Trimming removed 0 bases from V and 1 base from J; junction bases left unmatched: 6. Germline CDR1 is SGHDT and CDR2 is YYEEEE. DNA of the CDR3: TGTGCCAGCAGCTTGGGATTGGGACAGAATAACTATGGCTACACCTTC. It is translated as CASSLGLGQNNYGYTF.

This chain links TRBV4-3 with TRBJ2-2, with D hard to call. The CDR3 loop spans 17 amino acids. V was clipped by 0 bases and J by 1 base, with 12 bases between them. Per germline, CDR1 LGHNA and CDR2 YSLEER. CDR3 sequence: CASSQEVTRKNTGELFF. CDR3 DNA: TGCGCCAGCAGCCAAGAGGTTACACGCAAGAACACCGGGGAGCTGTTTTTT.

Regarding this clone: The same CDR3 arises from other DNA sequences in this sample as well. The chain links TRBV5-1 to TRBJ2-7; maybe TRBD1 (6 bases). V was pared by 4 bases and J by 3 bases, with 8 bases between. This CDR3 is 12 amino acids long. The V gene's germline CDR1 is SGHRS and CDR2 YFSETQ. As DNA, the CDR3 is TGCGCCAGCAGCGAACAGGGCTACGAGCAGTACTTC. The encoded protein is CASSEQGYEQYF.

The sample holds one count of this clone. This chain uses TRBV14 with TRBJ2-7, with no clear D. The germline V gene encodes CDR1 SGHDN and CDR2 FVKESK. V was clipped by 4 bases and J by 2 bases, with 12 bases between them. CDR3 length equals 14 residues. CDR3 DNA: TGTGCCAGCAGCCCCCTGGTCCTTCCCTACGAGCAGTACTTC. Amino acids: CASSPLVLPYEQYF.

This chain uses TRBV6-1 with TRBJ2-1, with 11 positions matching TRBD2. CDR1 is MNHNS, CDR2 SASEGT, per germline. The CDR3 covers 16 residues. V gave up 2 bases and J gave up 6 bases; unmatched junction bases: 6. The CDR3 protein is CASSEPIAGGANEQFF. In DNA form, the CDR3 reads TGTGCCAGCAGTGAACCCATAGCGGGAGGGGCCAATGAGCAGTTCTTC.

The chain has TRBV6-1 and TRBJ2-5; 9 bases are a match to TRBD1. The trim removed 6 bases at V and 5 bases at J, leaving 4 bases unmatched. CDR3 length: 13 residues. Germline V gene data show CDR1 as MNHNS and CDR2 as SASEGT. This chain's CDR3 is CASRTGGGETQYF. The DNA of the CDR3 is TGTGCCAGCAGGACAGGGGGTGGGGAGACCCAGTACTTC.

This rearrangement joins TRBV6-5 to TRBJ2-1, with TRBD2 matching over 12 bases. J was trimmed by 5 bases and V by 6 bases; bases with no gene match: 5. Per the germline V gene, CDR1 is MNHEY and CDR2 is SVGAGI. There are 15 residues in the CDR3. CDR3 sequence (DNA): TGTGCCAGCAGCCCTCGACTAGCGGGAGACAATGAGCAGTTCTTC. Its protein product is CASSPRLAGDNEQFF.

The V and J genes are TRBV11-3 and TRBJ2-2, with 7 bases fitting TRBD2. The CDR3 is 15 amino acids. The germline V gene encodes CDR1 SGHNT and CDR2 YENEEA. Trimming removed 5 bases from V and 4 bases from J; junction bases left unmatched: 7. CDR3 protein: CASSAGDLRTGELFF. The CDR3 DNA is TGTGCCAGCAGCGCGGGGGACCTACGCACCGGGGAGCTGTTTTTT.

This chain connects TRBV6-5 to TRBJ2-7, with D perhaps matching TRBD1 (5 bases). CDR1 MNHEY and CDR2 SVGAGI come from the germline V gene. Between the trimmed V and J ends, which lost 9 bases and 2 bases, there was a span of 11 bases. The CDR3 has 12 amino acids. CDR3 residues: CASKGSAYEQYF. CDR3 DNA: TGTGCCAGTAAGGGGTCGGCCTACGAGCAGTACTTC.

This clone was seen once. The V call is TRBV28, the J call TRBJ2-7; perhaps TRBD2 as D (6 bases). CDR1 is MDHEN and CDR2 is SYDVKM in the germline V gene. The ends were cut back, 3 bases at V and 4 bases at J, with 13 bases in the middle. The length of the CDR3 is 14 residues. CDR3 nucleotide sequence: TGTGCCAGCAGTTTGGTAGGTAGCGGTTACGAGCAGTACTTC. It codes for CASSLVGSGYEQYF.

The chain carries TRBV19 and TRBJ1-5, with a possible D match to TRBD1 (6 bases). Germline CDR1 reads LNHDA; CDR2 reads SQIVND (reference sequence). V was pared by 4 bases and J by 5 bases, with 12 bases between. The CDR3 length is 14 residues. The CDR3 bases are TGTGCCAGTAGTACTGGACAGAACTATCAGCCCCAGCATTTT. Its protein product is CASSTGQNYQPQHF.

This clone was seen only once. The chain is built from TRBV5-1 and TRBJ1-1, with D possibly being TRBD1 (6 bases). The CDR3 covers 14 residues. In germline, CDR1 is SGHRS, CDR2 YFSETQ. V lost 2 bases and J 2 bases, leaving 10 bases between the germline ends. CDR3 region: CASSFQTGNTEAFF. In DNA, the CDR3 is TGCGCCAGCAGCTTCCAGACAGGCAACACTGAAGCTTTCTTT. Complete variable domain (other parts from reference TRBV5-1 and TRBJ1-1): KAGVTQTPRYLIKTRGQQVTLSCSPISGHRSVSWYQQTPGQGLQFLFEYFSETQRNKGNFPGRFSGRQFSNSRSEMNVSTLELGDSALYLCASSFQTGNTEAFFGQGTRLTVV.

This CDR3 reads CASSYARLVHEQYF. CDR3 nucleotide sequence: TGTGCCAGCAGTTACGCGCGACTAGTCCACGAGCAGTACTTC. The chain carries TRBV6-6 and TRBJ2-7; D may be TRBD2 (6 bases). The CDR3 consists of 14 residues. V dropped 2 bases and J dropped 5 bases, with 13 bases sitting between them. Germline assignment: CDR1 MNHNY and CDR2 SVGAGI (reference sequence).

In DNA form, the CDR3 reads TGTGCTAGTGGTTTGGTACCTGAGGGGGCCCAGCATTTT. Translated: CASGLVPEGAQHF. The V gene is TRBV12-5, the J gene TRBJ1-5, with a possible D match to TRBD1 (6 bases). The length of the CDR3 is 13 residues. Per germline, CDR1 LGHNT and CDR2 FRNRAP. The V and J ends lost 0 bases and 11 bases respectively, with 11 bases between them.

In its sample, this clone was seen once. The V and J genes are TRBV27 and TRBJ1-2; TRBD1 agrees at 9 bases. Losses at the gene ends were 6 bases for V and 8 bases for J; bases not matched to a gene: 13. The germline V gene has CDR1 MNHEY and CDR2 SMNVEV (reference sequence). This CDR3 region has 15 residues. In DNA, the CDR3 is TGTGCCAGCAGCCAAGGACAGGGGAGAATTGTAGGCTACACCTTC. Encoded protein: CASSQGQGRIVGYTF.

This clone has only a few counts. This chain uses TRBV5-1 with TRBJ2-7, with 11 bases matching TRBD2. CDR1 is SGHRS, CDR2 YFSETQ, per germline. This CDR3 comprises 16 residues. With 4 bases clipped from V and 3 bases from J, the junction kept 9 bases outside the gene matches. CDR3 loop: CASSAGTSGWNYEQYF. CDR3 nucleotides: TGCGCCAGCAGCGCGGGGACTAGCGGATGGAACTACGAGCAGTACTTC. Together with reference TRBV5-1 and TRBJ2-7, the CDR3 gives the full variable domain: KAGVTQTPRYLIKTRGQQVTLSCSPISGHRSVSWYQQTPGQGLQFLFEYFSETQRNKGNFPGRFSGRQFSNSRSEMNVSTLELGDSALYLCASSAGTSGWNYEQYFGPGTRLTVT.

With respect to this clone: Other DNA sequences in the same sample also yield this CDR3. The CDR3 sequence is CASSLGQGYQETQYF. The CDR3 DNA follows: TGCGCCAGCAGCCTCGGACAGGGGTACCAAGAGACCCAGTACTTC. The chain links TRBV4-3 to TRBJ2-5; TRBD1 aligns across 9 bases. V gave up 4 bases and J gave up 0 bases; unmatched junction bases: 3. CDR1 is LGHNA, CDR2 YSLEER, per germline. This CDR3 has 15 amino acids.

V gene TRBV18 combines with J gene TRBJ1-1; 12 bases match TRBD1. Germline-derived CDR1 and CDR2 are KGHSH and LQKENI. After removal of 4 bases from V and 7 bases from J, the junction contained 10 bases not matched to a gene. The CDR3 covers 16 residues. The CDR3, as DNA: TGTGCCAGCTCACGACGAAGGGGACAGGGGGCGATTGAAGCTTTCTTT. Its protein product is CASSRRRGQGAIEAFF.

The V call is TRBV5-1, the J call TRBJ2-1; D might be TRBD1 (6 bases). The CDR3 length is 16 residues. Trimming stripped 4 bases from V and 4 bases from J, with 18 bases between. CDR1 is SGHRS, CDR2 YFSETQ, per germline. CDR3 nucleotides: TGCGCCAGCAGCCCTGCGGGTGGGACATCATACAATGAGCAGTTCTTC. This codes for CASSPAGGTSYNEQFF.

A few counts support this clone. V usage is TRBV28 and J usage is TRBJ2-3; 8 bases map to TRBD2. Trimming at V came to 3 bases and at J to 2 bases, leaving 7 bases not matched to a gene. This CDR3 has 16 amino acids. CDR1 and CDR2 from the germline V gene are MDHEN and SYDVKM. The CDR3 region has the DNA TGTGCCAGCAGTTTGCTTACTAGCGGCGACACAGATACGCAGTATTTT. It specifies CASSLLTSGDTDTQYF.